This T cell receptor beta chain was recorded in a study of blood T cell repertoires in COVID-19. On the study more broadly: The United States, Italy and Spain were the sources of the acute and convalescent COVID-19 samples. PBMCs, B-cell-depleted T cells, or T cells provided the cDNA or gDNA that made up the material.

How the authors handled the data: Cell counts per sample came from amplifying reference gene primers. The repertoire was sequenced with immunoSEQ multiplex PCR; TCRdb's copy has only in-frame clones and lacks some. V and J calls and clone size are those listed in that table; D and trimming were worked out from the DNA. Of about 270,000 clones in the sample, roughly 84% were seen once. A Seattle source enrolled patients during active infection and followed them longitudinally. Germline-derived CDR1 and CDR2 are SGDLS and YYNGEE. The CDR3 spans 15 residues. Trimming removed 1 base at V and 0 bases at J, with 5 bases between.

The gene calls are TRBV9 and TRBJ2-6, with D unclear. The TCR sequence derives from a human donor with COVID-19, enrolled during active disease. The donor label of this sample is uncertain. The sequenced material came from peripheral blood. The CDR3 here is CASSVFLSGANVLTF. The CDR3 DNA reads TGTGCCAGCAGCGTATTCCTCTCTGGGGCCAACGTCCTGACTTTC.